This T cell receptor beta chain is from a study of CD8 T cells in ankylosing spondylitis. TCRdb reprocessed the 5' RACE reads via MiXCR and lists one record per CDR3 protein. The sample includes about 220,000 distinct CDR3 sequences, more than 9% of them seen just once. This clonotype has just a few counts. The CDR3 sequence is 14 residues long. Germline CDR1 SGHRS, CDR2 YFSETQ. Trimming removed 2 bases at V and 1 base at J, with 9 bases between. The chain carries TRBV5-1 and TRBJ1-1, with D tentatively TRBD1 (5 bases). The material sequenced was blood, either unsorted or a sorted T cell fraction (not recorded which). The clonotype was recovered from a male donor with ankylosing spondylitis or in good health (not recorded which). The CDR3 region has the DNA TGCGCCAGCAGCTTTTGGGGGGGGAACACTGAAGCTTTCTTT. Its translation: CASSFWGGNTEAFF.